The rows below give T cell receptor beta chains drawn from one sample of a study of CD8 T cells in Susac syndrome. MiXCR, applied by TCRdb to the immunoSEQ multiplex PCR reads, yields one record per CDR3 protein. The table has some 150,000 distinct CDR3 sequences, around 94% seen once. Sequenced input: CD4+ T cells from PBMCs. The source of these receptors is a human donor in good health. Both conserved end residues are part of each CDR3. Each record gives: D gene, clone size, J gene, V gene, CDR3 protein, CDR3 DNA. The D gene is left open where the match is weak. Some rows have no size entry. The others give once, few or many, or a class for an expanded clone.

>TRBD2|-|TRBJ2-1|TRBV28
CASLVGGEGSNEQFF
TGTGCCAGCCTCGTCGGAGGGGAGGGCTCCAATGAGCAGTTCTTC
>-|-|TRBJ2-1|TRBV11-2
CASSQGASGYSEQFF
TGTGCCAGCAGCCAGGGGGCTAGCGGGTACAGTGAGCAGTTCTTC
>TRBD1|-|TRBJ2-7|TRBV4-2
CASSQGGTGHEQYF
TGTGCCAGCAGCCAAGGTGGGACAGGACACGAGCAGTACTTC
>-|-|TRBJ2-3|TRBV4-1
CASSQGPGGNTDTQYF
TGCGCCAGCAGCCAAGGCCCTGGTGGGAACACAGATACGCAGTATTTT
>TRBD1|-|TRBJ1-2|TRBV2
CASSEAGGQGSMWGYTF
TGTGCCAGCAGTGAAGCTGGGGGACAGGGATCTATGTGGGGCTACACCTTC
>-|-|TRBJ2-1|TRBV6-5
CASSYFNLAGNNEQFF
TGTGCCAGCAGTTACTTTAATTTGGCAGGGAACAATGAGCAGTTCTTC
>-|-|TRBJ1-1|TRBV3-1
CASSPWGNTEAFF
TGTGCCAGCAGCCCGTGGGGGAACACTGAAGCTTTCTTT
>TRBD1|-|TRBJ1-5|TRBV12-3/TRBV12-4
CASSRDSGRNQPQHF
TGTGCCAGCAGTCGGGACAGCGGACGCAATCAGCCCCAGCATTTT
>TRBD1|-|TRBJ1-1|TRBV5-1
CASGTVRGTEAFF
TGCGCCAGCGGGACAGTCAGGGGCACTGAAGCTTTCTTT
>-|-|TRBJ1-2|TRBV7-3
CASSSDERVGYTF
TGTGCCAGCAGCTCCGACGAGAGGGTAGGCTACACCTTC
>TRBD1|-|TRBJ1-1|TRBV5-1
CASSWGQGRQNTEAFF
TGCGCCAGCAGCTGGGGACAGGGGCGTCAGAACACTGAAGCTTTCTTT
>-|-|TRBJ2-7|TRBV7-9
CASSLEPYEQYF
TGTGCCAGCAGCTTAGAGCCCTACGAGCAGTACTTC
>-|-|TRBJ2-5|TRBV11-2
CASSAGRIQETQYF
TGTGCCAGCAGCGCGGGACGGATACAAGAGACCCAGTACTTC
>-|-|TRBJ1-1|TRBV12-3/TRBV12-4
CASVGGGRNTEAFF
TGTGCCAGCGTGGGAGGGGGTCGGAACACTGAAGCTTTCTTT
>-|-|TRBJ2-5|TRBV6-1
CASSEGPGAQETQYF
TGTGCCAGCAGTGAAGGTCCGGGGGCGCAAGAGACCCAGTACTTC
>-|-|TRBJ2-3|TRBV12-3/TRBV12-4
CASSKTGGGLLDTQYF
TGTGCCAGCAGTAAGACGGGAGGGGGCCTTTTGGATACGCAGTATTTT
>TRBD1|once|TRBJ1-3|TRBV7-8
CASSLGDSGNTIYF
TGTGCCAGCAGCTTAGGGGACAGTGGAAACACCATATATTTT
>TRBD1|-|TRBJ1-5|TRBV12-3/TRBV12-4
CASRPGQGLNQPQHF
TGTGCCAGCAGGCCCGGACAGGGACTCAATCAGCCCCAGCATTTT
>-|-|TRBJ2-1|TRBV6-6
CASRLAPTYNEQFF
TGTGCCAGCAGATTAGCACCTACCTACAATGAGCAGTTCTTC
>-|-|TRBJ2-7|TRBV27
CASSLRPHRGEQYF
TGTGCCAGCAGTTTAAGGCCACACCGTGGGGAGCAGTACTTC
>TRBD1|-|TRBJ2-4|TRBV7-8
CASSLRGGDRGYRNIQYF
TGTGCCAGCAGCTTAAGGGGTGGGGACAGGGGGTACAGAAACATTCAGTACTTC
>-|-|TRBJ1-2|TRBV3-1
CASSQRHANYGYTF
TGTGCCAGCAGCCAACGACACGCTAACTATGGCTACACCTTC
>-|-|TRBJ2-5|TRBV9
CASSVAAGRQETQYF
TGTGCCAGCAGCGTAGCGGCAGGGAGGCAAGAGACCCAGTACTTC
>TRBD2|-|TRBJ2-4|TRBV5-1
CASSFGGAENIQYF
TGCGCCAGCAGCTTCGGGGGGGCAGAAAACATTCAGTACTTC
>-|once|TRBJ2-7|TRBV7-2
CASSLITEGQYF
TGTGCCAGCAGCTTAATTACCGAGGGGCAGTACTTC
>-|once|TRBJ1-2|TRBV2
CASSAPGDYGYTF
TGTGCCAGCAGTGCACCGGGGGACTATGGCTACACCTTC
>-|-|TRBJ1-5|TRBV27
CASSKGSTYSNQPQHF
TGTGCCAGCAGTAAAGGATCCACCTATAGCAATCAGCCCCAGCATTTT
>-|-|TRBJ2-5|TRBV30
CAWKQDLETQYF
TGTGCCTGGAAGCAGGACTTAGAGACCCAGTACTTC
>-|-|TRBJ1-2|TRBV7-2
CASRRGTDVYGYTF
TGTGCCAGCAGAAGAGGGACGGACGTCTATGGCTACACCTTC
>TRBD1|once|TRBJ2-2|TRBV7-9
CAGGQGFGELFF
TGTGCCGGGGGACAGGGCTTCGGGGAGCTGTTTTTT
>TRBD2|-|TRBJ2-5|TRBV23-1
CASSQWPTSEGETQYF
TGCGCCAGCAGTCAATGGCCCACTAGCGAGGGGGAGACCCAGTACTTC
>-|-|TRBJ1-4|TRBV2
CASSDSALWEKLFF
TGTGCCAGCAGTGATTCGGCCCTTTGGGAAAAACTGTTTTTT
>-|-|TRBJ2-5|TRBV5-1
CASSIENEETQYF
TGCGCCAGCAGCATTGAAAACGAAGAGACCCAGTACTTC
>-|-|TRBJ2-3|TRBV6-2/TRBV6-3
CASTWAGPSTDTQYF
TGTGCCAGCACTTGGGCGGGCCCTAGCACAGATACGCAGTATTTT
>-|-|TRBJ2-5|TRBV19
CASSIYRAETQYF
TGTGCCAGTAGTATCTACAGGGCAGAGACCCAGTACTTC
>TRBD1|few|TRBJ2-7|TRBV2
CASMFGTGLDYEQYF
TGTGCCAGCATGTTCGGGACAGGGTTGGACTACGAGCAGTACTTC
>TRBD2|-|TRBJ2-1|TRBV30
CAWSAGGRAGHEQFF
TGTGCCTGGAGTGCCGGCGGGAGGGCCGGGCATGAGCAGTTCTTC
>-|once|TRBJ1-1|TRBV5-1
CASSSHPEAGGGEAFF
TGCGCCAGCAGCTCACATCCAGAGGCCGGGGGAGGTGAAGCTTTCTTT
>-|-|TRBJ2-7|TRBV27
CASSPRQVSYEQYF
TGTGCCAGCAGTCCACGACAGGTCTCCTACGAGCAGTACTTC
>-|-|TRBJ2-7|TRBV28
CASSPMRSVEQYF
TGTGCCAGCAGCCCCATGAGGTCGGTCGAGCAGTACTTC
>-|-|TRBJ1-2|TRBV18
CASSPAVLGIANYGYTF
TGTGCCAGCTCACCAGCGGTATTGGGCATAGCTAACTATGGCTACACCTTC
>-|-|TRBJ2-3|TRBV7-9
CASILAGADTQYF
TGTGCCAGCATCCTGGCCGGGGCAGATACGCAGTATTTT
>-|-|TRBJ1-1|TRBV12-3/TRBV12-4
CASSLRFRGNSEAFF
TGTGCCAGCAGTTTAAGATTTAGGGGGAACTCTGAAGCTTTCTTT
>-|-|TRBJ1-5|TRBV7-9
CASSSSKDQPQHF
TGTGCCAGCAGCTCAAGCAAGGATCAGCCCCAGCATTTT
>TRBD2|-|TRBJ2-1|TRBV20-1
CSASTSGNYNEQFF
TGCAGTGCTTCCACTAGCGGGAACTACAATGAGCAGTTCTTC
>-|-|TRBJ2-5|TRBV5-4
CASSRPPYQETQYF
TGTGCCAGCAGCCGCCCCCCGTACCAAGAGACCCAGTACTTC
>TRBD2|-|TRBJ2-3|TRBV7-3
CASSLPGLAGLGTDTQYF
TGTGCCAGCAGCTTGCCGGGACTAGCCGGGCTAGGGACAGATACGCAGTATTTT
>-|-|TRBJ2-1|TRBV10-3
CAISDYSYNEQFF
TGTGCCATCAGTGACTACTCCTACAATGAGCAGTTCTTC
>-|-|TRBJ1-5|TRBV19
CATISTSEDQPQHF
TGTGCCACGATTTCGACAAGTGAAGATCAGCCCCAGCATTTT
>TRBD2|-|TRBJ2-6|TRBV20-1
CSARASGRISGANVLTF
TGCAGTGCTAGGGCTAGCGGGAGAATTTCTGGGGCCAACGTCCTGACTTTC
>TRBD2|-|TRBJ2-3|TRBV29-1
CSVVASGRADTQYF
TGCAGCGTTGTTGCTAGCGGGAGAGCAGATACGCAGTATTTT
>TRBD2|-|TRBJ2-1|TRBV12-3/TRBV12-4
CASGTGTSGKDEQFF
TGTGCCAGCGGAACCGGGACTAGCGGGAAAGATGAGCAGTTCTTC
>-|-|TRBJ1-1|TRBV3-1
CASSQARKGAFF
TGTGCCAGCAGCCAAGCTCGAAAGGGAGCTTTCTTT
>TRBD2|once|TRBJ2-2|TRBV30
CAWEGLAGGKDGELFF
TGTGCCTGGGAGGGACTAGCGGGAGGAAAGGACGGGGAGCTGTTTTTT